The 13 T cell receptor beta chains presented below share a single source sample, sequenced in a study of cytomegalovirus exposure and HLA in healthy donors. Primers for the PCR totalled 60 Vbeta and 13 Jbeta. Measured with immunoSEQ multiplex PCR; TCRdb has only the in-frame clones, and not every one. The data contain about 160,000 clones, around 88% of them seen just once; the ten biggest clones take up approximately 2%. The sequencing input was PBMCs. These receptors were taken from a young woman in good health and CMV-seronegative.

The rearrangement joins TRBV28 to TRBJ2-7; 7 nucleotides match TRBD2. Looked up from germline, CDR1 is MDHEN and CDR2 is SYDVKM. Trimming at V came to 3 bases and at J to 5 bases, leaving 16 bases not matched to a gene. The CDR3 covers 17 residues. The DNA for the CDR3 is TGTGCCAGCAGTTTGAGTTTCTTAACGGGAGGATTAGACGAGCAGTACTTC. Translation: CASSLSFLTGGLDEQYF. Variable domain in full (rest from reference TRBV28 and TRBJ2-7): DVKVTQSSRYLVKRTGEKVFLECVQDMDHENMFWYRQDPGLGLRLIYFSYDVKMKEKGDIPEGYSVSREKKERFSLILESASTNQTSMYLCASSLSFLTGGLDEQYFGPGTRLTVT.

The chain uses TRBV6-6 and TRBJ2-5; D is possibly TRBD1 (6 bases). CDR1 and CDR2 from the germline V gene are MNHNY and SVGAGI (reference sequence). The CDR3 is made up of 13 amino acids. V was clipped by 6 bases and J by 5 bases, with 13 bases between them. CDR3 DNA sequence: TGTGCCAGCAGCAACAGGGTGGGGGAGACCCAGTACTTC. This sequence encodes CASSNRVGETQYF.

The chain links TRBV7-8 to TRBJ2-3; possibly TRBD2 for D (6 bases). Trimming removed 5 bases from V and 3 bases from J, with 12 bases in between. CDR1 SGHVS and CDR2 FQNEAQ come from the germline V gene. The CDR3 is made up of 14 amino acids. CDR3: CASSGGTPTDTQYF. As DNA, the CDR3 is TGTGCCAGCAGCGGCGGGACCCCAACAGATACGCAGTATTTT. The whole variable domain, remainder taken from reference TRBV7-8 and TRBJ2-3, is GAGVSQSPRYKVAKRGQDVALRCDPISGHVSLFWYQQALGQGPEFLTYFQNEAQLDKSGLPSDRFFAERPEGSVSTLKIQRTQQEDSAVYLCASSGGTPTDTQYFGPGTRLTVL.

This rearrangement joins TRBV6-5 to TRBJ2-7; 7 bases match TRBD1. CDR1 and CDR2 (germline): MNHEY, SVGAGI. V gave up 4 bases and J gave up 0 bases; unmatched junction bases: 6. This CDR3 has 15 residues. CDR3 bases: TGTGCCAGCAGTTCTGGGACAGCGAGCTCCTACGAGCAGTACTTC. It specifies CASSSGTASSYEQYF.

The J gene is TRBJ2-5, the V gene TRBV19; TRBD2 might be the D (5 bases). CDR1 LNHDA and CDR2 SQIVND come from the germline V gene (reference sequence). There are 13 residues in the CDR3. The V and J ends lost 1 base and 7 bases respectively, with 10 bases between them. This chain's CDR3 is CASSIGLAGTQYF. In DNA, the CDR3 is TGTGCCAGTAGTATAGGGCTAGCAGGGACCCAGTACTTC.

The chain couples TRBV28 to TRBJ2-2, with D possibly TRBD2 on 6 matching bases. Germline CDR1 MDHEN, CDR2 SYDVKM. Trimming took off 8 bases at V and 6 bases at J, with 7 bases between the two ends. The CDR3 is 11 amino acids. The chain's CDR3 is CASWGAGELFF. CDR3 bases: TGTGCCAGCTGGGGGGCCGGGGAGCTGTTTTTT.

This chain joins TRBV5-4 and TRBJ2-7; D perhaps matches TRBD1 (5 bases). The germline V gene encodes CDR1 SGHNT and CDR2 YYREEE (reference sequence). Trimming took 2 bases from V and 4 from J, leaving 13 bases between them. The CDR3 loop spans 14 amino acids. CDR3 coding DNA: TGTGCCAGCAGCTTACAAGGGGTTGTGTACGAGCAGTACTTC. Amino acid sequence: CASSLQGVVYEQYF.

This chain uses TRBV18 with TRBJ2-5, with 10 bases lining up with TRBD2. After removal of 2 bases from V and 2 bases from J, the junction contained 20 bases not matched to a gene. The CDR3 runs 21 residues. Germline CDR1 is KGHSH and CDR2 is LQKENI. The CDR3 coding sequence is TGTGCCAGCTCACCAAGACTAGCGGGTAGTGGGAGAACCTCTCCTCAAGAGACCCAGTACTTC. Translation: CASSPRLAGSGRTSPQETQYF.

This rearrangement joins TRBV28 to TRBJ1-1; tentative D call: TRBD1 (5 bases). The V gene's germline CDR1 is MDHEN and CDR2 SYDVKM. Trimming took 6 bases from V and 4 from J, leaving 15 bases between them. The CDR3 consists of 14 residues. The CDR3 coding sequence is TGTGCCAGCAGGGGGGAGGGAGCTGGCACTGAAGCTTTCTTT. Encoded protein: CASRGEGAGTEAFF.

The chain links TRBV27 to TRBJ1-4; 11 nucleotides line up with TRBD1. This CDR3 has 15 residues. Per the germline V gene, CDR1 is MNHEY and CDR2 is SMNVEV (reference sequence). After removal of 4 bases from V and 7 bases from J, the junction contained 5 bases not matched to a gene. The CDR3 spells CASSYLGQGVEKLFF. DNA of the CDR3: TGTGCCAGCAGTTACCTGGGACAGGGGGTTGAAAAACTGTTTTTT.

This rearrangement joins TRBV7-9 to TRBJ1-1; D possibly corresponds to TRBD1 (5 bases). This CDR3 contains 13 residues. V was clipped by 6 bases and J by 0 bases, with 8 bases between them. Germline loops: CDR1 SEHNR, CDR2 FQNEAQ (reference sequence). The CDR3 here is CASSFRVNTEAFF. CDR3 nucleotide sequence: TGTGCCAGCAGTTTCAGGGTGAACACTGAAGCTTTCTTT.

This clone has a single count. The V gene is TRBV11-2, the J gene TRBJ2-3, with TRBD2 matching over 8 bases. Germline CDR1 SGHAT, CDR2 FQNNGV. The CDR3 contains 15 residues. Trimming removed 4 bases from V and 1 base from J; junction bases left unmatched: 4. CDR3 sequence reads: CASSSRGGGTDTQYF. In DNA form, the CDR3 reads TGTGCCAGCAGCTCTCGGGGGGGCGGCACAGATACGCAGTATTTT. Looking up the rest from reference TRBV11-2 and TRBJ2-3 gives the full variable domain: EAGVAQSPRYKIIEKRQSVAFWCNPISGHATLYWYQQILGQGPKLLIQFQNNGVVDDSQLPKDRFSAERLKGVDSTLKIQPAKLEDSAVYLCASSSRGGGTDTQYFGPGTRLTVL.

This clone was seen repeatedly, ten times or more. This rearrangement joins TRBV6-4 to TRBJ1-1; 8 bases are shared with TRBD1. V was clipped by 6 bases and J by 5 bases; unmatched bases: 8. In germline, CDR1 is MRHNA, CDR2 SNTAGT. The CDR3 consists of 14 residues. The CDR3: CASSPTGDRTEAFF. CDR3 DNA: TGTGCCAGCAGCCCGACAGGGGATCGTACTGAAGCTTTCTTT.